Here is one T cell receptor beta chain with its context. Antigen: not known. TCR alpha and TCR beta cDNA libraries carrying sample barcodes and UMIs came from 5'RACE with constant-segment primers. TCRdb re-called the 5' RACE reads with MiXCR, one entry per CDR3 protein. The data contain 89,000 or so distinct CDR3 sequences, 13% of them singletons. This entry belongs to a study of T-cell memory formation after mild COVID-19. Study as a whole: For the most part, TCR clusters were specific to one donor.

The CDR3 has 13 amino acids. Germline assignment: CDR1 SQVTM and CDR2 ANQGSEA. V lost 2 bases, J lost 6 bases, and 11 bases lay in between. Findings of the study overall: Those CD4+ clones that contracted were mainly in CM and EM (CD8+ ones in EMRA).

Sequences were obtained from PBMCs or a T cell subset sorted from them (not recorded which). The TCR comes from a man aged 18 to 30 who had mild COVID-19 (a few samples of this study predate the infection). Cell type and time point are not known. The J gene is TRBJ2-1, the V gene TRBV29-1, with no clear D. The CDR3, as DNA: TGCAGCGTTGAAATCTCAAATGGCAATGAGCAGTTCTTC. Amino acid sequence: CSVEISNGNEQFF.